The T cell receptor beta chain described here comes from a study of control samples from healthy donors and cancer patients. Sequencing was performed with immunoSEQ multiplex PCR; in TCRdb, only in-frame clones are kept and a portion is missing. The sample comprises around 150,000 clones, about 89% of which are singletons, and just under 5% rests with the top ten. The V gene's germline CDR1 is LGHDT and CDR2 YNNKEL (reference sequence). With 3 bases removed from V and 2 bases from J, the gap between germline ends came to 10 bases. The length of the CDR3 is 14 residues. The V call is TRBV3-1 (or the pseudogene TRBV3-2), the J call TRBJ1-2; D perhaps matches TRBD1 (6 bases). This receptor was identified in a man aged 30-40 years in good health. Sequences were obtained from blood. CDR3 residues: CASSQGANNYGYTF. CDR3 coding DNA: TGTGCCAGCAGCCAGGGGGCAAACAACTATGGCTACACCTTC.